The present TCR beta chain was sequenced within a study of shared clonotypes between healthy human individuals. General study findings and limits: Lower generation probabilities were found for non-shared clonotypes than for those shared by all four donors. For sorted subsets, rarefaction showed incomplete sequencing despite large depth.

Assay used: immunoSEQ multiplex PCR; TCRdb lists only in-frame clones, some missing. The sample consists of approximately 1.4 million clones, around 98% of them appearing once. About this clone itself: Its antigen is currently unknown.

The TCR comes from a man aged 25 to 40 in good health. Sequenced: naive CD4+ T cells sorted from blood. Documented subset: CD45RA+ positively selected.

CDR3 in DNA: TGTGCCTGGAAAGCGGGAGAGTACCAAGAGACCCAGTACTTC. As protein: CAWKAGEYQETQYF. The gene calls are TRBV30 and TRBJ2-5; 8 nucleotides line up with TRBD2. CDR3 length equals 14 residues. J gave up 0 bases and V 4 bases, and 4 bases lay outside the gene matches. CDR1 and CDR2 from the germline V gene are GTSNPN and SVGIG (reference sequence).